This T cell receptor (beta chain) is drawn from a study of graft-versus-host responses after intestinal transplantation. The wider study: Transplantation in recipients was multivisceral, liver-intestinal, or isolated intestinal. Anti-thymocyte globulin was used for induction in all recipients, who then took tacrolimus and steroids for roughly 3 years. Study-wide results and caveats: Recipient marrow held GvH clones, some first seen in ileum or blood. Early after transplant, HvG clones declined as circulating GvH clones peaked.

With respect to this clone: Its antigen is not known.

With 0 bases clipped from V and 5 bases from J, the junction kept 13 bases outside the gene matches. The CDR3 runs 17 residues. The germline V gene has CDR1 SGHDT and CDR2 YYEEEE. Measured with immunoSEQ multiplex PCR; TCRdb has only the in-frame clones, and not every one. The sample carries about 97,000 clones, 75% to 95% recorded once. The chain has TRBV5-6 and TRBJ2-5, with TRBD2 matching 7 bases. Sample: PBMCs, taken approximately 470 days after intestinal transplant. The sequence came from a human patient who received an intestinal transplant, so some T cells may come from the graft donor. For the CDR3, the DNA is TGTGCCAGCAGCTTGGAGTGGGGCGCTAGCGGTATGGAGACCCAGTACTTC. This translates into CASSLEWGASGMETQYF.